A single T cell receptor beta chain is shown here with its context. This specimen belongs to a study of control samples from healthy donors and cancer patients. Libraries were prepared by immunoSEQ multiplex PCR; TCRdb keeps only in-frame clonotypes and omits some of them. The profile shows about 410,000 clones, around 90% of them singletons. Trimming took 7 bases from V and 0 from J, leaving 12 bases between them. There are 14 residues in the CDR3. CDR1 and CDR2 (germline): SGHTA, FQGNSA. The material sequenced was PBMCs. This chain links TRBV7-2 with TRBJ2-5; TRBD1 might be the D (6 bases). The TCR sequence derives from a man aged 35-49 years with head and neck cancer. The CDR3 DNA follows: TGTGCCAGCAAGGAGGACAGAAACCAAGAGACCCAGTACTTC. It is translated as CASKEDRNQETQYF.